The T cell receptor beta chain under discussion was sequenced for a study of blood T cell repertoires in COVID-19. Study-level background: Researchers got acute and convalescent COVID-19 samples from the United States, Italy and Spain.

The repertoire was sequenced with immunoSEQ multiplex PCR; TCRdb's copy has only in-frame clones and lacks some. The table records some 260,000 clones, around 90% of them present only once. Germline loops: CDR1 LGHDT, CDR2 YNNKEL (reference sequence). Trimming removed 1 base at V and 12 bases at J, with 13 bases between. This CDR3 contains 13 residues. The origin of this receptor is a human donor in a cohort sampled during active COVID-19. The chain couples TRBV3-1 (or the pseudogene TRBV3-2) to TRBJ1-3; no reliable D call. Material for sequencing was peripheral blood. The CDR3 nucleotides are TGTGCCAGCAGCCAAGGTGGAGGAGGAGGCATATATTTT. Encoded protein: CASSQGGGGGIYF.